This TCR beta chain was obtained from a study of T cells in localized non-small cell lung cancer. Study-wide results and limits: Adjacent lung had a median approximately 50 of the 100 largest tumor clones.

Germline lookup yields CDR1 SGHAT and CDR2 FQNNGV. This CDR3 contains 13 residues. V was clipped by 0 bases and J by 1 base, with 2 bases between them. Assay: immunoSEQ multiplex PCR; the TCRdb copy retains only in-frame clones and omits some. In the table there are 70,000 to 95,000 clones, around 90% of which are singletons. Note on this clone: The antigen remains unidentified.

The rearrangement joins TRBV11-2 to TRBJ2-3, with unresolved D. The receptor comes from a woman aged 35 to 70 with stage II squamous cell lung carcinoma. The material was PBMCs, obtained before any cancer treatment. CDR3 region: CASSLERTDTQYF. For the CDR3, the DNA is TGTGCCAGCAGCTTAGAACGCACAGATACGCAGTATTTT.